The rows below give T cell receptor beta chains drawn from one sample of a study of blood T cell repertoires in COVID-19. Produced via immunoSEQ multiplex PCR; TCRdb's table is partial and in-frame only. Among 300,000 to 400,000 clones listed, more than 85% were seen once. The sequencing input was PBMCs or T cells enriched from blood (not recorded which). These receptor sequences come from a woman in her twenties or thirties who had been exposed to COVID-19. CDR3s include the opening cysteine and the closing phenylalanine or tryptophan. D genes are given only for firm matches. Size is omitted from some rows. Given values are once, few, many or a class for expanded clones.

j_call,clone_size,v_call,d_call,cdr3_length,cdr3_nt,cdr3_aa
TRBJ1-5,-,TRBV19,-,19,TGTGCCAGTAGTGCCTCTGTTAACCTCAGGTTTCGTAGCAATCAGCCCCAGCATTTT,CASSASVNLRFRSNQPQHF
TRBJ1-6,-,TRBV19,-,15,TGTGCCAGTAGTGCGGGACGGTTGATCTATTCACCCCTCCACTTT,CASSAGRLIYSPLHF
TRBJ1-2,-,TRBV5-4,-,17,TGTGCCAGCAGCTTACACGGGGGGGTTTTGGTCTACTATGGCTACACCTTC,CASSLHGGVLVYYGYTF
TRBJ1-1,-,TRBV5-1,TRBD1,15,TGCGCCAGCAGCTTATACCGGGACAGGGAATCTGAAGCTTTCTTT,CASSLYRDRESEAFF
TRBJ1-1,-,TRBV7-2,-,13,TGTGCCAGCAGCTTGGGGCAGAACACTGAAGCTTTCTTT,CASSLGQNTEAFF
TRBJ2-5,-,TRBV6-2/TRBV6-3,TRBD2,20,TGTGCCAGCAGTTACAAAGCGAGCGGGGGCCCGCTAGAGTACCAAGAGACCCAGTACTTC,CASSYKASGGPLEYQETQYF
TRBJ2-5,-,TRBV5-1,-,13,TGCGCCAGCTTAGGACAGCCCCAAGAGACCCAGTACTTC,CASLGQPQETQYF
TRBJ2-7,-,TRBV19,TRBD1,16,TGTGCCAGTAGTATAGTTCCTGGACAGGGGGCGGGCGAGCAGTACTTC,CASSIVPGQGAGEQYF
TRBJ1-2,-,TRBV19,TRBD1,14,TGTGCCAGTAGTGCCTCCCGACAGGGGGACATCTACACCTTC,CASSASRQGDIYTF
TRBJ2-7,-,TRBV6-5,TRBD2,15,TGTGCCAGCAGCCTTGGGACTAGCGGGGCCCACGAGCAGTACTTC,CASSLGTSGAHEQYF
TRBJ2-1,-,TRBV3-1/TRBV3-2,-,16,TGTGCCAGCAGCCAAGCCCCGGGACAACTATACAATGAGCAGTTCTTC,CASSQAPGQLYNEQFF
TRBJ1-1,-,TRBV2,TRBD1,16,TGTGCCAGCAGTGAAGACTCGAGGACAGGGATGTCCGAAGGTTTCTTT,CASSEDSRTGMSEGFF
TRBJ1-6,once,TRBV7-9,-,14,TGTGCCAGCAGCCAGGGACACCTTAATTCACCCCTCCACTTT,CASSQGHLNSPLHF
TRBJ1-6,once,TRBV6-5,-,14,TGTGCCAGCAGTTACTCCGGGAGCAACTCACCCCTCCACTTT,CASSYSGSNSPLHF
TRBJ2-3,-,TRBV6-5,-,15,TGTGCCAGCACCCAGGTCGGGGGTATCGCAGATACGCAGTATTTT,CASTQVGGIADTQYF
TRBJ1-2,-,TRBV19,TRBD1,14,TGTGCCAGTAGTATCGGGACAGCTAACTATGGCTACACCTTC,CASSIGTANYGYTF
TRBJ1-5,-,TRBV6-2/TRBV6-3,-,13,TGTGCCAGCAGCTTGACACCGAATCAGCCCCAGCATTTT,CASSLTPNQPQHF
TRBJ2-3,-,TRBV7-6,-,16,TGTGCCAGCAGCTCCTCTGGGGGGGCGACCACAGATACGCAGTATTTT,CASSSSGGATTDTQYF
TRBJ1-6,once,TRBV7-3,TRBD1,16,TGTGCCAGCAGCTCCCAGGGGGCTGGCGGAAATTCACCCCTCCACTTT,CASSSQGAGGNSPLHF
TRBJ2-7,-,TRBV5-1,-,16,TGCGCCAGCAGCTTGGCCGAGTCCGGCCAGGGATACGAGCAGTACTTC,CASSLAESGQGYEQYF
TRBJ1-2,-,TRBV6-5,-,14,TGTGCCAGCAGTTACTACGGGTCGGCCTATGGCTACACCTTC,CASSYYGSAYGYTF
TRBJ2-3,once,TRBV5-5,-,15,TGTGCCAGCAGCTTCACAGAATTTATCACAGATACGCAGTATTTT,CASSFTEFITDTQYF
TRBJ1-1,-,TRBV7-6,-,16,TGTGCCAGCAGCCCGGGGGTTCGGACCATGAACACTGAAGCTTTCTTT,CASSPGVRTMNTEAFF
TRBJ1-5,-,TRBV5-1,-,14,TGCGCCAGCAGCTTGGATACAGAAAATCAGCCCCAGCATTTT,CASSLDTENQPQHF
TRBJ2-1,-,TRBV7-8,-,13,TGTGCCAGCAGCTTAGCGCGGAGCGGGCTCCAGTTCTTC,CASSLARSGLQFF
TRBJ1-5,-,TRBV19,-,14,TGTGCCAGGCGCCTTGACGGGGGGGACCAGCCCCAGCATTTT,CARRLDGGDQPQHF